The present entry profiles one T cell receptor beta chain with its context. Its antigen is currently unknown. This specimen comes from a study of T cell responses to AZD1222 COVID-19 vaccine. Study-wide results and caveats: Baseline testing showed seropositivity in only a handful of AZD1222 recipients.

Method: immunoSEQ multiplex PCR; TCRdb's copy keeps in-frame clones and lacks some. This table holds around 250,000 clones, just over 90% found once. This CDR3 is built from 14 residues. V was cut by 1 base and J by 9 bases, with 10 bases left in between. CDR1 SEHNR and CDR2 FQNEAQ come from the germline V gene (reference sequence). The TCR was taken from an adult in good health. The specimen was peripheral blood, collected on day 0 of AZD1222 vaccination. This sequence joins TRBV7-9 and TRBJ1-6, with unresolved D. The DNA for the CDR3 is TGTGCCAGCAGCTTAGAGGGCGCAAGTTCACCCCTCCACTTT. This sequence encodes CASSLEGASSPLHF.